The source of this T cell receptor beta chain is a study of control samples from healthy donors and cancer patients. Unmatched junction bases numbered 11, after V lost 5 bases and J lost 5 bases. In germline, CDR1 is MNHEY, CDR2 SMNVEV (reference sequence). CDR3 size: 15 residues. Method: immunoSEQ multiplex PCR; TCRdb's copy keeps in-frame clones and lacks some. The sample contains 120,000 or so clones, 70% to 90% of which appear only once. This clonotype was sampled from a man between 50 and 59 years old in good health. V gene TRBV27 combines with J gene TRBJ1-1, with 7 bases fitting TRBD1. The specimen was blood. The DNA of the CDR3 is TGTGCCAGCAGTCCGTCGAGAGGGGGCAGGACTGAAGCTTTCTTT. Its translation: CASSPSRGGRTEAFF.